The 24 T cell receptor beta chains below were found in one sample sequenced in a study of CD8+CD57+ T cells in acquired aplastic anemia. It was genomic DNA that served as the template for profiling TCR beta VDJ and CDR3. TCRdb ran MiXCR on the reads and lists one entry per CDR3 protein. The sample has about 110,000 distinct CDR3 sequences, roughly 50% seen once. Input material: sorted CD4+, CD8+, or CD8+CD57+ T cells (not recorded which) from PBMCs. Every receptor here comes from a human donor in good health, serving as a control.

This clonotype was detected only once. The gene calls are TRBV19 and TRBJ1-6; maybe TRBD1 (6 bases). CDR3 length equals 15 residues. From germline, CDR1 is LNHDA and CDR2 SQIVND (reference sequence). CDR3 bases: TGTACTAGTAGTATCCCAGAAGGGGGGAATTCACCCCTCCACTTT. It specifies CTSSIPEGGNSPLHF.

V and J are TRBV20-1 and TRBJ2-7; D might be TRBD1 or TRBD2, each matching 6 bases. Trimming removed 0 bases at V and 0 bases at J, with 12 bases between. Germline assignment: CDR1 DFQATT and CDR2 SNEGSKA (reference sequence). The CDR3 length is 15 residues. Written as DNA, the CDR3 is TGCAGTGCTAGAGATGTGAGGGGGGCCTCCTACGAGCAGTACTTC. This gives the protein CSARDVRGASYEQYF.

CDR3 DNA: TGTGCCATCACCCAGGGCAGCACAGATACGCAGTATTTT. Amino acid sequence: CAITQGSTDTQYF. This chain links TRBV10-3 with TRBJ2-3, with a tentative D call TRBD1 (5 bases). The CDR3 has 13 residues. Germline V CDR1 and CDR2: ENHRY, SYGVKD. V shed 7 bases and J shed 0 bases, with 8 bases lying between them.

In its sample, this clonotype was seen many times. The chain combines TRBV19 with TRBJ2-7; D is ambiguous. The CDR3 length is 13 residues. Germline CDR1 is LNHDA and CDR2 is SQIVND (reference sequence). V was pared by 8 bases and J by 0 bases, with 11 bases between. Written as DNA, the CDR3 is TGTGCCAGTCGGCAGAGAAACTCCTACGAGCAGTACTTC. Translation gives CASRQRNSYEQYF. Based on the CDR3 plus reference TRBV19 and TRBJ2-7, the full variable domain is DGGITQSPKYLFRKEGQNVTLSCEQNLNHDAMYWYRQDPGQGLRLIYYSQIVNDFQKGDIAEGYSVSREKKESFPLTVTSAQKNPTAFYLCASRQRNSYEQYFGPGTRLTVT.

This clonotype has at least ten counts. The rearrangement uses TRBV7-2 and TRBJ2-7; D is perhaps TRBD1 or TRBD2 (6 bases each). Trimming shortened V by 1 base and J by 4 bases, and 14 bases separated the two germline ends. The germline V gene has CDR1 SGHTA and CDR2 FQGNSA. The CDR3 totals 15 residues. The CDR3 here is CASSLGGQAGYEQYF. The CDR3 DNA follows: TGTGCCAGCAGCTTAGGGGGACAAGCGGGTTACGAGCAGTACTTC.

The CDR3, as DNA: TGTGCCAGCAGCTTAGAAAGACAGGGAGGTTCACCCCTCCACTTT. It encodes CASSLERQGGSPLHF. The V call is TRBV7-3, the J call TRBJ1-6, with 7 nucleotides matching TRBD1. The CDR3 extends over 15 amino acids. Germline V CDR1 and CDR2: SGHTA, FQGTGA. Trimming took 2 bases from V and 9 from J; bases not matched to a gene: 7.

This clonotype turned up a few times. Written as DNA, the CDR3 is TGTGCCAGCGCTCCGGGACAGCTACCCTACGAGCAGTACTTC. Translation: CASAPGQLPYEQYF. The chain links TRBV24-1 to TRBJ2-1; 7 bases are a match to TRBD1. The assigned J gene may be wrong: the sequence end matches TRBJ2-7 better. CDR1 and CDR2 from the germline V gene are KGHDR and SFDVKD. The CDR3 consists of 14 residues.

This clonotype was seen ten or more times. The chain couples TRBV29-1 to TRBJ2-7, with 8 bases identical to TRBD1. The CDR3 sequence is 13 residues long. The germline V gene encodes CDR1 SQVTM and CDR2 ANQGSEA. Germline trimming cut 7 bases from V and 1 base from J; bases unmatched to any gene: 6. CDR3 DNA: TGCAGCGCCGGCGACAGGGGTTCCTACGAGCAGTACTTC. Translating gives CSAGDRGSYEQYF.

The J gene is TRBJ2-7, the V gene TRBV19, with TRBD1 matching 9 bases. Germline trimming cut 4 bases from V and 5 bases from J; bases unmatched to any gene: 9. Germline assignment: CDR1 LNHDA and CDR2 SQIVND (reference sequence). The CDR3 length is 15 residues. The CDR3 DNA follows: TGTGCCAGTAGTACGCCGGGACAGGGAGCGAACGAGCAGTACTTC. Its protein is CASSTPGQGANEQYF.

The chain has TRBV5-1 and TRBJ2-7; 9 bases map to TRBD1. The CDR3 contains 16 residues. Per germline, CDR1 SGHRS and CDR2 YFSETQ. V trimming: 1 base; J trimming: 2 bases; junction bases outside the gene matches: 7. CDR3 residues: CASSLSRDRATYEQYF. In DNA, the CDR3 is TGCGCCAGCAGCTTGTCCCGGGACAGGGCGACCTACGAGCAGTACTTC.

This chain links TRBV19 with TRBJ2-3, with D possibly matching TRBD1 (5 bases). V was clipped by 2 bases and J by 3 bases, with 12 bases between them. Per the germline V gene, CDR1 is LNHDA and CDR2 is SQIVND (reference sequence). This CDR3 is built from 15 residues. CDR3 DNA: TGTGCCAGTAGTATACAGGGCGTCAATACAGATACGCAGTATTTT. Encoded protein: CASSIQGVNTDTQYF.

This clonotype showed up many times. Written as DNA, the CDR3 is TGTGCCAGCTCCCGGGGCTTTCGGGGAGAGACCCAGTACTTC. Residues: CASSRGFRGETQYF. The gene calls are TRBV9 and TRBJ2-5, with D perhaps TRBD1 or TRBD2 (5 bases each). Germline-derived CDR1 and CDR2 are SGDLS and YYNGEE. The CDR3 is 14 residues long. The V gene lost 7 bases and the J gene lost 4 bases, with 17 bases spanning the gap.

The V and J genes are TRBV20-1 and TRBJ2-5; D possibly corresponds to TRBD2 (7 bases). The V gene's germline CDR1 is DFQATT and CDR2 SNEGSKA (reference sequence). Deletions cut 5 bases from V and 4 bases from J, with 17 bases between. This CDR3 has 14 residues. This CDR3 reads CSAREGGRGETQYF. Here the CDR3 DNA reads TGCAGTGCTCGCGAGGGGGGGCGGGGAGAGACCCAGTACTTC.

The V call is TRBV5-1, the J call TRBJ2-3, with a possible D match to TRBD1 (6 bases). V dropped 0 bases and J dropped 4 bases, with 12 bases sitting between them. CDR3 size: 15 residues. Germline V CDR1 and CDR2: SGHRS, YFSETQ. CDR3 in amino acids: CASSLGGLLADTQYF. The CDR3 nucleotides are TGCGCCAGCAGCTTGGGGGGGCTGTTGGCAGATACGCAGTATTTT.

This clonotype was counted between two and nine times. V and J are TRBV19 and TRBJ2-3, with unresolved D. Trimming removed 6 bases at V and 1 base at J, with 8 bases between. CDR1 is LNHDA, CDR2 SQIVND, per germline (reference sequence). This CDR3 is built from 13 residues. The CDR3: CASRPGGTDTQYF. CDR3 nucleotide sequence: TGTGCCAGTAGGCCAGGAGGCACAGATACGCAGTATTTT.

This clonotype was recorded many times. The CDR3 reads CASSFEASGGQEQFF. CDR3 coding DNA: TGTGCCAGCAGTTTCGAGGCTAGCGGGGGTCAGGAGCAGTTCTTC. This chain uses TRBV12-3 or TRBV12-4 with TRBJ2-1, with 10 bases fitting TRBD2. The V segment lost 3 bases and the J segment 10 bases; nucleotides outside the gene matches: 9. The CDR3 sequence is 15 residues long.

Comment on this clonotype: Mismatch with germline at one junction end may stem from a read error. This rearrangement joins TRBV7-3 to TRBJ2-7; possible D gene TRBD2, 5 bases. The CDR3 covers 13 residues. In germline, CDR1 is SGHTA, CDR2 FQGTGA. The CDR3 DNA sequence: TGTGCCAGCAGCTTCGGGGTTTCCTACGGGCAGTACTTC. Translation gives CASSFGVSYGQYF.

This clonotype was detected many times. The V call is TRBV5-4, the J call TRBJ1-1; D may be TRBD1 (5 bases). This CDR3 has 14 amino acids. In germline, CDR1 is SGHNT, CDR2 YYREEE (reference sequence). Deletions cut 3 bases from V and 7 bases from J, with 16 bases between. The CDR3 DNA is TGTGCCAGCAGCTCATCTGCCCTGGGGGGTGAAGCTTTCTTT. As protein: CASSSSALGGEAFF. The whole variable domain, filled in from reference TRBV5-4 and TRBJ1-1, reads ETGVTQSPTHLIKTRGQQVTLRCSSQSGHNTVSWYQQALGQGPQFIFQYYREEENGRGNFPPRFSGLQFPNYSSELNVNALELDDSALYLCASSSSALGGEAFFGQGTRLTVV.

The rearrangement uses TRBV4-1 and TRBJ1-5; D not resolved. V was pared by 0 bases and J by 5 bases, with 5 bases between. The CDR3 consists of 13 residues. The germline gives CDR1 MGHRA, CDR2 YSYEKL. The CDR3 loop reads CASSQDVYQPQHF. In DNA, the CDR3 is TGCGCCAGCAGCCAAGATGTATATCAGCCCCAGCATTTT.

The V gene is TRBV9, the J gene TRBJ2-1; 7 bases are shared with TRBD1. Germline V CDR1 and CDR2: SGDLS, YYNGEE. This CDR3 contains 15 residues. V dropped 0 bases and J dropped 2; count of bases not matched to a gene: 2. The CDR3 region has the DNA TGTGCCAGCAGCGTAGAGGGGGCCACCTACAATGAGCAGTTCTTC. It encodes CASSVEGATYNEQFF. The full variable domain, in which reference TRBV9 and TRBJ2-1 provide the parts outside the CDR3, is DSGVTQTPKHLITATGQRVTLRCSPRSGDLSVYWYQQSLDQGLQFLIQYYNGEERAKGNILERFSAQQFPDLHSELNLSSLELGDSALYFCASSVEGATYNEQFFGPGTRLTVL.

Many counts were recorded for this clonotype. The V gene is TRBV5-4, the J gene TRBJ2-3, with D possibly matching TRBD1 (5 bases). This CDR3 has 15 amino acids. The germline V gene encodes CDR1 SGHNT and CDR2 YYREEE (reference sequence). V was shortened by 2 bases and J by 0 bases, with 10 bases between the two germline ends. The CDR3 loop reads CASSFWTPSTDTQYF. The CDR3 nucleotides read TGTGCCAGCAGCTTCTGGACACCCAGCACAGATACGCAGTATTTT.

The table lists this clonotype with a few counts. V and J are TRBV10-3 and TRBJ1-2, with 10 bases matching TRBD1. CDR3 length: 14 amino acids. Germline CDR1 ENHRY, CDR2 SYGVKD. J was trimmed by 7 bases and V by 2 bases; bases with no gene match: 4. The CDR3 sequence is CAISEGTGVTGYTF. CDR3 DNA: TGTGCCATCAGTGAGGGGACAGGGGTGACTGGCTACACCTTC.

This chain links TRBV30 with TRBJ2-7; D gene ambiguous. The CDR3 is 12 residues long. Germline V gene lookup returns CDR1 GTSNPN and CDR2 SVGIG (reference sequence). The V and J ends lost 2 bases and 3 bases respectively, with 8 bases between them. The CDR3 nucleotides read TGTGCCTGGAGTCTTGTCAGCTACGAGCAGTACTTC. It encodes CAWSLVSYEQYF.

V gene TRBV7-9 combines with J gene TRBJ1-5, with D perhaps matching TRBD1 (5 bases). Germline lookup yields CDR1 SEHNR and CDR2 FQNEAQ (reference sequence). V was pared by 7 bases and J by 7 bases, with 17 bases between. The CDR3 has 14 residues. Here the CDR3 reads CASTLGASGQPQHF. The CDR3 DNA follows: TGTGCCAGCACCCTAGGGGCGTCGGGGCAGCCCCAGCATTTT.